The entry that follows covers one T cell receptor beta chain sequence. It lacks a known antigen. One end of the junction varies from germline; a read error may be responsible. The cohort consisted of approximately 690 healthy bone marrow donors. All cohort members were sampled while nominally healthy, although unrecorded immune exposures were likely present. The donor was CMV seronegative and belonged to the group of 320 or so seronegative cohort members. A peripheral blood sample was collected from each donor, and TCR beta sequencing was performed on peripheral blood mononuclear cells. The Qiagen DNeasy Blood Extraction Kit was used to extract genomic DNA from the blood cell samples. From cysteine to phenylalanine, the CDR3 is 14 amino acids long. Of the read, only the CDR3 DNA is kept; its 42 bases are in frame from base 1. Looking up the germline V gene (reference sequence) yields CDR1 LNHDA and CDR2 SQIVND.

The source of the sample is a study of cytomegalovirus exposure and HLA in healthy donors (dated by TCRdb to about 2017). Study-wide context: In an earlier analysis of roughly 500 of the donors, roughly 300 Gb of sequence data and roughly 100 million unique TCR beta sequences from approximately 180 million T cells were reported. About 280 gigabases of sequencing data and 75 million to 85 million unique TCR sequences made up an early release that covered several hundred HLA-typed donors. The genetic ancestry cluster associated with self-reported Caucasian donors included approximately 85% of the 398 genotyped donors. The study aimed to test whether cataloging public T cell receptors could reveal signatures of past pathogen exposure. The T cell repertoires of 670 or so subjects were profiled by immunosequencing and related to cytomegalovirus serostatus. Along with the approximately 700-subject first cohort, a separate validation cohort of approximately 110 different subjects was used. To predict cytomegalovirus infection status, the study combined high-throughput TCR immunosequencing, statistical association of individual TCRs with disease status, and machine learning. A later analysis re-examined previously published TCR beta repertoires from roughly 650 donors and added high-resolution HLA genotyping to investigate patterns of TCR occurrence. Rather than drawing on any new phenotypic data, the later analysis identified candidate immune exposures from TCR beta sequences and the way those sequences occurred across donors. An earlier analysis of approximately 640 of the donors applied high-throughput TCR beta sequencing to assess whether each TCR beta V gene segment acted as functional or pseudogenic. Alongside the repertoire data, information on donor age, sex, ethnicity and CMV serostatus was compiled. In a later genetic analysis, genome-wide SNP genotypes for about three fifths of the roughly 670 donors were used, and that subset was treated as a discovery cohort. Every discovery cohort repertoire had been produced on one sequencing platform. HLA typing included class I and class II loci at four-digit resolution. The number of donors typed differed by locus, with about 629-630 for A, B, C, DRB1 and DQB1, roughly 520 for DQA1, 606 for DPA1, and roughly 450 for DPB1. Roughly 5 DR-DQ haplotypes were handled as single units for association and clustering, since linkage in the cohort was strong. On average, around 230,000 unique TCR beta nucleotide sequences were sequenced per donor among roughly 430 genotyped donors of the cohort, with roughly 18% of those sequences being non-productive. Study-wide conclusions, independent of this receptor: Most TCR sequences were observed very rarely across donors, whereas some public TCRs were present in many individuals. Correlated functional status among segregating V segments might reflect linkage disequilibrium, but an unknown experimental factor could not be ruled out. In a later analysis, HLA-associated TCR beta chains were found to be more clonally expanded and to have lower generation probabilities than equally common non-associated chains. Immune exposure information for the cohort was limited to CMV serostatus. V-gene and J-gene trimming of TCR beta chains was associated with a missense DCLRE1C variant in a later genetic analysis, and the association was replicated in an independent cohort. A further reported finding was that TCR beta sequences accurately predicted the HLA-A and HLA-B alleles for most subjects in the first cohort. In an earlier analysis of about 540 of the donors, most TCR beta V segments were observed in productive rearrangements about 87% or about 30% of the time, broadly matching IMGT annotations. In a later analysis, the rate of TCR association differed among HLA loci, with DRB1 alleles having the most associated TCRs and HLA-C alleles having the fewest. A later analysis reported that several top co-occurrence clusters appeared linked to parvovirus B19, influenza, CMV and Epstein-Barr virus. Only TCR beta chains were sequenced in this cohort, and the absence of alpha or paired-chain data limited detectable features. In a later genetic analysis, fewer N-insertions in productive TCRs were reported among donors in an Asian-associated ancestry cluster than the roughly 700-donor mean. Because some donors lacked HLA typing at each locus, the association tests relied only on the typed subset. When HLA alleles, especially DR and DQ, strongly co-occurred, attributing TCR associations to individual alleles was difficult. The 87-base-pair reads could not distinguish some IMGT-functional V segments, including TRBV6-2 and TRBV6-3, so those segments were excluded. The presence/absence analyses assumed that sequencing depth was roughly uniform across donors, and that assumption may not be true. The earlier analysis of approximately 540 of the donors excluded 15 to 20 rarely observed V segments, including chromosome 9 orphons, because counts were too low. In both the original and validation cohorts, the classifier was reported to diagnose cytomegalovirus status with high specificity and sensitivity. In the study, around 160 TCR beta chains were listed as associated with cytomegalovirus. The sequencing pipeline was judged likely to have produced a cluster of highly shared sequence variants as a technical artifact. A later analysis associated about 17,000 TCR beta sequences with specific HLA alleles at a false discovery rate of 0.05. The authors suggested that the approach could potentially be extended to other disease states and immunological phenotypes. A few of the identified cytomegalovirus-associated TCR beta chains were confirmed in vitro to be specific for cytomegalovirus antigens. In a later analysis, most CMV-associated TCR beta chains were found to appear HLA-restricted, with HLA associations seemingly driven largely by CMV exposure.

The library relied on the immunoSEQ multiplex PCR assay. For the multiplex PCR, a mixture combining 60 forward primers for TCR Vbeta segments and 13 reverse primers for TCR Jbeta segments was used. The CDR3 region of rearranged TCR beta genes was amplified from genomic DNA with a multiplex PCR assay. On the Illumina HiSeq System, the amplified TCR beta libraries were sequenced as 87-base-pair reads. Per the authors' processing: A later analysis tallied around 82 million unique TCR beta chains across the approximately 670 repertoires, and around 10 million of those chains were shared by two or more donors. Raw reads were error-corrected and collapsed into unique sequences with a nearest-neighbor algorithm that merged closely related sequences to remove PCR and sequencing errors. V, D and J gene segments were assigned by aligning CDR3 sequences to IMGT reference sequences. Each retained sequence needed at least a six-nucleotide match to both a V gene segment and a J gene segment. A rearrangement was called productive if the CDR3 had no stop codons and remained in frame with V and J, and every other rearrangement was called non-productive. CDR3 was defined according to IMGT convention as the region running from the second conserved V-encoded cysteine to the conserved J-encoded phenylalanine. The earlier analysis of about 500 of the donors excluded sequences that lacked an unambiguous match to a single V gene segment. In an earlier analysis of around 600 of the donors, V segments were called functional above 56.7% productive rearrangements and were called segregating when the between-donor standard deviation exceeded 5%. A statistical classification framework was built for diagnosing cytomegalovirus status from the catalog of TCR beta chain sequences. A later analysis assigned V and J genes by comparing TCR nucleotide sequences with IMGT/GENE-DB human TR gene sequences. Using the TCRdist pipeline, a later analysis assigned CDR3 sequences along with most-parsimonious VDJ recombination scenarios. In a later analysis, each TCR beta chain was defined by its CDR3 amino acid sequence together with its V-gene family, and reads lacking a unique V-gene family were excluded. A later analysis removed several hundred highly shared, low-generation-probability nucleotide sequences to deal with suspected cross-contamination and a sequencing artifact. For each public chain, a later analysis derived a clonal expansion index from normalized ranks of inferred template counts within each repertoire. Generation probabilities in a later analysis came from a VDJ recombination model fitted to out-of-frame rearrangements, and those results were checked against IGoR. A later analysis scored TCR-TCR, TCR-HLA and TCR-CMV co-occurrence with hypergeometric tests, applying a repertoire-size bias correction to TCR pairs. False discovery rates were estimated in a later analysis by permuting HLA or CMV assignments 20 times. In a later analysis, co-occurring TCRs were grouped with DBSCAN, and TCRdist sequence similarity was added when clustering was performed within HLA-allele-positive subsets. Repertoires with fewer than 30,000 or more than 120,000 public chains, plus five repertoires with anomalous nucleotide sharing, were excluded from co-occurrence clustering. TCRdb's version of the immuneACCESS table is confined to in-frame rearrangements and falls short of the full clone set. An unresolved V gene accounts for under half of the shortfall where checked; the remainder is of unknown origin. V and J calls and clone size come straight from that table; D and trimming were deduced from the DNA. The table for this sample lists under 150,000 clones; around 87% of them were counted only once. The ten largest clones capture around 5.5% of the sample.

Sequencing used PBMCs. The chain couples TRBV19 to TRBJ1-2, and TRBD1 aligns with 7 junction nucleotides. The sequence came from a woman aged 30 to 39 in good health and CMV-seronegative. The DNA sequence is given as TGTGCCAGTAGTATGCAAGGGGGCGGGCAACACTACCCCTTC. Its amino acids are CASSMQGGGQHYPF.